This TCR beta chain was recorded in a study of T cell responses to AZD1222 COVID-19 vaccine. Study-wide findings and caveats: In the spike-specific TCR repertoire, nearly half reportedly target unmutated variant regions. At 160-218 and 743-854, vaccine-associated CD4 TCRs were dominant, and they spanned spike.

In the case of this clone: Its target is not known.

The J segment lost 6 bases and the V segment lost 4 bases, leaving 9 bases of the junction unmatched. Per germline, CDR1 SGHRS and CDR2 YFSETQ. This CDR3 region has 14 residues. Measured with immunoSEQ multiplex PCR; TCRdb has only the in-frame clones, and not every one. The table shows approximately 140,000 clones, with around 86% occurring only once. This receptor was identified in an adult in good health. The sample was peripheral blood, taken on day 0 of MenACWY control vaccination. The chain employs TRBV5-1 and TRBJ2-5, with TRBD1 matching 7 bases. The DNA for the CDR3 is TGCGCCAGCAGCCCCGACGACAGGGTCAAGACCCAGTACTTC. It yields the protein CASSPDDRVKTQYF.